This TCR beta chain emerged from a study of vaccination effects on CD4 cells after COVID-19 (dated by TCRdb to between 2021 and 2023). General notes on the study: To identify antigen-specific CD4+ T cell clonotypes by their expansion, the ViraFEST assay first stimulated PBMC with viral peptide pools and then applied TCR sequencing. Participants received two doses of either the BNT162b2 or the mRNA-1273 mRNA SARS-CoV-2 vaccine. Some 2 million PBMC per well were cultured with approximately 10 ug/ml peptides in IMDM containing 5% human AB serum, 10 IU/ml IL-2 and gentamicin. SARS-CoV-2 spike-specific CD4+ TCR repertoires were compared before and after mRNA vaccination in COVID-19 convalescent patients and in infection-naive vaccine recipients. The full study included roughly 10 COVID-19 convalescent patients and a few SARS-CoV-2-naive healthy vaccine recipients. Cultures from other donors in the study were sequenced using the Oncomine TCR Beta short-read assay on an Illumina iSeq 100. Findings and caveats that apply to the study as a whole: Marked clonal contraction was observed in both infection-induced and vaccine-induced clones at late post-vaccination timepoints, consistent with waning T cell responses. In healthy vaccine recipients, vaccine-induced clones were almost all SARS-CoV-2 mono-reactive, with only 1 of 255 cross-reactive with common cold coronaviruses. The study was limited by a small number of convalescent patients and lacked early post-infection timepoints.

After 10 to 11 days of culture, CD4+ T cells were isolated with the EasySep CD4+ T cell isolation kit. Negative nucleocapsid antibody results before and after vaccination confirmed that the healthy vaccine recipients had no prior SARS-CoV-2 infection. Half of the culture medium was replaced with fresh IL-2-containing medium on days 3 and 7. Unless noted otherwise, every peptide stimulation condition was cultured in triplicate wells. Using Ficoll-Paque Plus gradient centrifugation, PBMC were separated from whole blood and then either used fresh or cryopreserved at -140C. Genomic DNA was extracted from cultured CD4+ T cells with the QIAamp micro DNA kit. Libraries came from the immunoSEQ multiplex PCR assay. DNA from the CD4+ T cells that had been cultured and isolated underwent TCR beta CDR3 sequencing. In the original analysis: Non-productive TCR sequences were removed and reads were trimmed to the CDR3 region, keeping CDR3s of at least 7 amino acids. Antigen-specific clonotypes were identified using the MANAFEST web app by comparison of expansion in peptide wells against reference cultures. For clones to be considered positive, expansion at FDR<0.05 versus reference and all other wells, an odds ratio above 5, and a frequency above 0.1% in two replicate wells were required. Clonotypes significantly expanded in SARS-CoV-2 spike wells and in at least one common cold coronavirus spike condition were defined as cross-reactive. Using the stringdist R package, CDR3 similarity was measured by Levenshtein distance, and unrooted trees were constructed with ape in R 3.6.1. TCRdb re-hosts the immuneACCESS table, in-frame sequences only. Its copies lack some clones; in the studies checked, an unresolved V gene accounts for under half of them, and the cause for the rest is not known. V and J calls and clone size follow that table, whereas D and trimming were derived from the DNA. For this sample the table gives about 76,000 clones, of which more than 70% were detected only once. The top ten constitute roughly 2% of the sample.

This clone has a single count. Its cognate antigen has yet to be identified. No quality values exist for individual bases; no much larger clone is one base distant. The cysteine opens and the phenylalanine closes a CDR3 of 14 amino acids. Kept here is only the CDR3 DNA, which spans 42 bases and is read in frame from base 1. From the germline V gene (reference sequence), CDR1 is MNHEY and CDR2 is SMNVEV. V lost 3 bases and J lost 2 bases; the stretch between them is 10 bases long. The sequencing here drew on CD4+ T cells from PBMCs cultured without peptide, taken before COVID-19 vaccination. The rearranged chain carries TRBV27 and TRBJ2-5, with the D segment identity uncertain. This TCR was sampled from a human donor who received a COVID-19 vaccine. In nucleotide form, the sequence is TGTGCCAGCAGTTTGCGCCGCACACAAGAGACCCAGTACTTC. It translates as CASSLRRTQETQYF.